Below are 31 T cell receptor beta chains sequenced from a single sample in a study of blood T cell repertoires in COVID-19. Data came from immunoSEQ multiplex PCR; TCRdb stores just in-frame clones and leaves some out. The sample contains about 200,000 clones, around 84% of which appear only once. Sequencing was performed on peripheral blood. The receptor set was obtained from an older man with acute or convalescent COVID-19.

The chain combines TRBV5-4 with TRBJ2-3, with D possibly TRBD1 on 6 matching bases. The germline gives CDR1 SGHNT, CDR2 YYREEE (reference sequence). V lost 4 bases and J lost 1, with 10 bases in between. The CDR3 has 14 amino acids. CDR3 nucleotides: TGTGCCAGCAGCAACAAGGGGGGCACAGATACGCAGTATTTT. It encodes CASSNKGGTDTQYF.

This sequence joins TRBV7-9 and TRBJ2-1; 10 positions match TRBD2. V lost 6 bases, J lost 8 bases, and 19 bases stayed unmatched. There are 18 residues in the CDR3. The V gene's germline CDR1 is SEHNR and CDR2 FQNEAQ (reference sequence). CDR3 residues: CASRKYLAGAPAIYEQFF. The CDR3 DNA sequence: TGTGCCAGCAGAAAATATCTAGCGGGAGCCCCCGCGATCTATGAGCAGTTCTTC.

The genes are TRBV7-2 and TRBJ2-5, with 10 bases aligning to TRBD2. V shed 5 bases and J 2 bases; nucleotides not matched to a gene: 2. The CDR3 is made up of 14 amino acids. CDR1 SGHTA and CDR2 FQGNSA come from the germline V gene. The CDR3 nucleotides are TGTGCCAGCAGCCCGACTAGCGGGCAAGAGACCCAGTACTTC. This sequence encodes CASSPTSGQETQYF.

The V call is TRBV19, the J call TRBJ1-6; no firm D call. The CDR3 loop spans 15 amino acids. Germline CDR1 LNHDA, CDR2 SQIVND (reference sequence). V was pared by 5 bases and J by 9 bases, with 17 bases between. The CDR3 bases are TGTGCCAGTAGTGGAGACCTTGGCGCTCGTTCACCCCTCCACTTT. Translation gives CASSGDLGARSPLHF.

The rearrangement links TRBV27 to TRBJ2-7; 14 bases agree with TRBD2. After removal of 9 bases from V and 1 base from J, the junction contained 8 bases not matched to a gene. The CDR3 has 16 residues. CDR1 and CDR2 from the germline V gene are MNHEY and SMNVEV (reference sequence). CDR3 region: CASRGTSGSRSYEQYF. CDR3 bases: TGTGCCAGTCGAGGGACTAGCGGGAGTAGATCCTACGAGCAGTACTTC.

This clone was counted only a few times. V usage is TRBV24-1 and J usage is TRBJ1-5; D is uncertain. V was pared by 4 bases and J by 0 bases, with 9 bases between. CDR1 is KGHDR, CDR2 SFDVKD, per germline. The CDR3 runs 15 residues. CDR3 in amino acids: CATSEGHYSNQPQHF. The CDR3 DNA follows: TGTGCCACCAGTGAGGGCCATTATAGCAATCAGCCCCAGCATTTT.

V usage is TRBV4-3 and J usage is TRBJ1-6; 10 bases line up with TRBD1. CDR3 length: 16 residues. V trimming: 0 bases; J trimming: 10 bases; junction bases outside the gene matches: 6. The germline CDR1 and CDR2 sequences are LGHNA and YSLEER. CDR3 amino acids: CASSQEPRTGGSPLHF. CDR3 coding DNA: TGCGCCAGCAGCCAAGAACCCCGGACAGGGGGATCACCCCTCCACTTT.

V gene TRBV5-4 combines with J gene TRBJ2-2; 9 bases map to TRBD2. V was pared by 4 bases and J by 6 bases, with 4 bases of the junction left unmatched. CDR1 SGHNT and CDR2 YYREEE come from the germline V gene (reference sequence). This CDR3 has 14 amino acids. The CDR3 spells CASSRRTSAGELFF. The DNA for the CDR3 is TGTGCCAGCAGCCGGAGGACTAGCGCCGGGGAGCTGTTTTTT.

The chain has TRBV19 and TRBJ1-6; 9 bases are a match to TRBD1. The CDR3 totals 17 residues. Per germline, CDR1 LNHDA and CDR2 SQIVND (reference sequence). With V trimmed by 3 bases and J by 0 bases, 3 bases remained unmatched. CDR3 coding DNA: TGTGCCAGTAGTATGGACAGGGGCGACTCCTATAATTCACCCCTCCACTTT. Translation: CASSMDRGDSYNSPLHF.

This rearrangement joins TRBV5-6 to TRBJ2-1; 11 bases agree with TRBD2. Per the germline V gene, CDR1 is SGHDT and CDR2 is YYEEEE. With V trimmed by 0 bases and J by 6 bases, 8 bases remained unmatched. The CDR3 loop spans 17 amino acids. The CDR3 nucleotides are TGTGCCAGCAGCTTGGTCGGTAGGGGACTAGCGGTCAATGAGCAGTTCTTC. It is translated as CASSLVGRGLAVNEQFF.

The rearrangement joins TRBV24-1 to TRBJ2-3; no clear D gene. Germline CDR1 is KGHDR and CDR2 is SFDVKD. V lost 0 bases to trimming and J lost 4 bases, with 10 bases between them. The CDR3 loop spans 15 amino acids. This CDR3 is CATSDLRASADTQYF. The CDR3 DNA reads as TGTGCCACCAGTGATTTGCGCGCAAGCGCAGATACGCAGTATTTT.

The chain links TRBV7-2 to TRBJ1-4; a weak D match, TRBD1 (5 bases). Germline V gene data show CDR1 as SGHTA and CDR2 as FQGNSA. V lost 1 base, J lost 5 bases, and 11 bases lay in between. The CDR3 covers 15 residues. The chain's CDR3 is CASSLVSRANEKLFF. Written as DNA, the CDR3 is TGTGCCAGCAGCTTAGTGAGCAGGGCGAATGAAAAACTGTTTTTT.

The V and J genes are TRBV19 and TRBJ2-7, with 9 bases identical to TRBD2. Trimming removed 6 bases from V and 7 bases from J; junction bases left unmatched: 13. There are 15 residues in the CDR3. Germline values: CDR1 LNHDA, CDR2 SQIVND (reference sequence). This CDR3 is CASSGTVAGVGEQYF. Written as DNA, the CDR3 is TGTGCCAGTAGCGGCACCGTAGCGGGAGTGGGTGAGCAGTACTTC.

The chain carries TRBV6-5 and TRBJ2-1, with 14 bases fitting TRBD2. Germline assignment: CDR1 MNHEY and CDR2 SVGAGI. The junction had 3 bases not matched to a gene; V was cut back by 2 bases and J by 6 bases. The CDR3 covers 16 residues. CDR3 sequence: CASSYPTSGRGNEQFF. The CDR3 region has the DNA TGTGCCAGCAGTTACCCGACTAGCGGGAGGGGCAATGAGCAGTTCTTC.

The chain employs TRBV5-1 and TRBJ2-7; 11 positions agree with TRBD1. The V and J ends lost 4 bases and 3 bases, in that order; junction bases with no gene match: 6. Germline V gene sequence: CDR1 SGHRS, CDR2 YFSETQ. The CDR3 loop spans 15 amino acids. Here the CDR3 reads CASSPLGTGGYEQYF. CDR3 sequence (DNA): TGCGCCAGCAGCCCTCTCGGGACAGGGGGCTACGAGCAGTACTTC.

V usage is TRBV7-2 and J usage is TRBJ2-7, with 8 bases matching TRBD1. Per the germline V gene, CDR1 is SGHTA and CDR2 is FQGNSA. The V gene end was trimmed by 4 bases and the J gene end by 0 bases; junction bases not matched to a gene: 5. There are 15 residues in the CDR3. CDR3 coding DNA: TGTGCCAGCAGCTATGGACAGGGTAGCTCCTACGAGCAGTACGTC. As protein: CASSYGQGSSYEQYV.

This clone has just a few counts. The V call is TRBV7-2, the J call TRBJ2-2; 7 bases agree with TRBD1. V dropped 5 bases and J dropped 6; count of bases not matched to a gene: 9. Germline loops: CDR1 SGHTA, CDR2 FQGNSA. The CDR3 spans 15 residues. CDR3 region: CASSLKGGSSGELFF. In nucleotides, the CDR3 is TGTGCCAGCAGCCTAAAAGGGGGCAGCTCCGGGGAGCTGTTTTTT.

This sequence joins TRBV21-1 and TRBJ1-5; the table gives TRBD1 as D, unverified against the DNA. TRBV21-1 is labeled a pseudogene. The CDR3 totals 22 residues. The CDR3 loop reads CASSKPGQGKNCQPLHYQPQHF. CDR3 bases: TGTGCCAGCAGCAAACCGGGACAGGGCAAAAATTGCCAACCCTTGCATTATCAGCCCCAGCATTTT.

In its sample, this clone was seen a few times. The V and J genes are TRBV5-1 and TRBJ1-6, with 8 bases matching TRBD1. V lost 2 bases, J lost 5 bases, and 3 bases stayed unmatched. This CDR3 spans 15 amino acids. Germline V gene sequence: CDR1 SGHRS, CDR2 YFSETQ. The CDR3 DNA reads TGCGCCAGCAGCTTCGACAGGGGCAATAATTCACCCCTCCACTTT. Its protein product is CASSFDRGNNSPLHF.

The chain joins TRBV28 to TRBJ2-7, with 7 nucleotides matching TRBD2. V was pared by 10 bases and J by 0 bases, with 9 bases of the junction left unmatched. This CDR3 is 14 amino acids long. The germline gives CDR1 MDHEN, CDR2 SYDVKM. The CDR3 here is CATPLRDYSYEQYF. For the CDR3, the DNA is TGTGCCACCCCCCTCCGGGACTACTCCTACGAGCAGTACTTC.

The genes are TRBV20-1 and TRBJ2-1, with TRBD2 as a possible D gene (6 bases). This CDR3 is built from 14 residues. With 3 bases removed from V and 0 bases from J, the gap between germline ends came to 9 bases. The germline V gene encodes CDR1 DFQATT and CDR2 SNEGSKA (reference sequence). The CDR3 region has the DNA TGCAGTGCTAGTCCCGGGAGCTCCTACAATGAGCAGTTCTTC. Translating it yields CSASPGSSYNEQFF.

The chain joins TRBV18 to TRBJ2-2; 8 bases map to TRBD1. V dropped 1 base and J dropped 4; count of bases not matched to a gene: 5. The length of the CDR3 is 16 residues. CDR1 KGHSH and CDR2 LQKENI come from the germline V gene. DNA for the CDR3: TGTGCCAGCTCACCACGTGGACAGGGAGTCACCGGGGAGCTGTTTTTT. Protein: CASSPRGQGVTGELFF.

CDR3 residues: CASSLAPTGGNEKLFF. In DNA form, the CDR3 reads TGCGCCAGCAGCTTGGCCCCTACAGGGGGCAATGAAAAACTGTTTTTT. The chain employs TRBV5-1 and TRBJ1-4; 9 bases are shared with TRBD1. The junction had 5 bases not matched to a gene; V was cut back by 0 bases and J by 5 bases. Germline V gene sequence: CDR1 SGHRS, CDR2 YFSETQ. This CDR3 is built from 16 residues.

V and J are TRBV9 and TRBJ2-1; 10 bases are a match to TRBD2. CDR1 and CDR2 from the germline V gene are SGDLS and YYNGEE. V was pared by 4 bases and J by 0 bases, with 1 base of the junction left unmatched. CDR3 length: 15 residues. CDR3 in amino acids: CASSSSGSSYNEQFF. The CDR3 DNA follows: TGTGCCAGCAGCTCTAGCGGGAGCTCCTACAATGAGCAGTTCTTC. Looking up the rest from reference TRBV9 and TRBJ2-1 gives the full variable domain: DSGVTQTPKHLITATGQRVTLRCSPRSGDLSVYWYQQSLDQGLQFLIQYYNGEERAKGNILERFSAQQFPDLHSELNLSSLELGDSALYFCASSSSGSSYNEQFFGPGTRLTVL.

As DNA, the CDR3 is TGTGCCAGCAGTTACGGACAGGGGGGCACTGAAGCTTTCTTT. It codes for CASSYGQGGTEAFF. The chain couples TRBV6-5 to TRBJ1-1, with 10 bases identical to TRBD1. The CDR3 is 14 residues long. CDR1 and CDR2 from the germline V gene are MNHEY and SVGAGI. J gave up 4 bases and V 2 bases, and 1 base lay outside the gene matches.

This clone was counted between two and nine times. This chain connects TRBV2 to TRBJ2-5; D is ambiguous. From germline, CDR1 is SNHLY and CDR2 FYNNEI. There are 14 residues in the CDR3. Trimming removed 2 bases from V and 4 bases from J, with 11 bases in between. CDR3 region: CASSETAIRETQYF. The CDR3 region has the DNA TGTGCCAGCAGTGAAACAGCCATTAGAGAGACCCAGTACTTC.

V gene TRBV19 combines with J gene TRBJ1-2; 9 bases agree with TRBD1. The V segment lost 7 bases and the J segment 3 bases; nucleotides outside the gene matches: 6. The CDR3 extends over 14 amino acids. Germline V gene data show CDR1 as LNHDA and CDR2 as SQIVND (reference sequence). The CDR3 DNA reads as TGTGCCAGTACCCGAACAGGGGGCGACTATGGCTACACCTTC. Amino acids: CASTRTGGDYGYTF. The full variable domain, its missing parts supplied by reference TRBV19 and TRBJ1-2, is DGGITQSPKYLFRKEGQNVTLSCEQNLNHDAMYWYRQDPGQGLRLIYYSQIVNDFQKGDIAEGYSVSREKKESFPLTVTSAQKNPTAFYLCASTRTGGDYGYTFGSGTRLTVV.

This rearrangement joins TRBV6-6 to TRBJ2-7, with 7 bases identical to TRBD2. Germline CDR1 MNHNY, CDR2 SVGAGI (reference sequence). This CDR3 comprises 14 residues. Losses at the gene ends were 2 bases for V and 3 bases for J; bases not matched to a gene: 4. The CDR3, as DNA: TGTGCCAGCAGTTACCGTCTAGCGGTCTACGAGCAGTACGTC. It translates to CASSYRLAVYEQYV.

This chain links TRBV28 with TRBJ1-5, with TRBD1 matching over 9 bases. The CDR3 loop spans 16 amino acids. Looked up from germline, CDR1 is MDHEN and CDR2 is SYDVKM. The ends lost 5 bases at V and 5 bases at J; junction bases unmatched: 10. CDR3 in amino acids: CASSPSTGGKDQPQHF. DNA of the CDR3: TGTGCCAGCAGTCCTTCCACAGGGGGCAAGGATCAGCCCCAGCATTTT.

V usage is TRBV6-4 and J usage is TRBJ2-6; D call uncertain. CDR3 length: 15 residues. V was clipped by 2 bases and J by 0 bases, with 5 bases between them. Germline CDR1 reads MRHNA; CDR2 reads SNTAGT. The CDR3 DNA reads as TGTGCCAGCAGTGACCCGTCCTCTGGGGCCAACGTCCTGACTTTC. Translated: CASSDPSSGANVLTF.

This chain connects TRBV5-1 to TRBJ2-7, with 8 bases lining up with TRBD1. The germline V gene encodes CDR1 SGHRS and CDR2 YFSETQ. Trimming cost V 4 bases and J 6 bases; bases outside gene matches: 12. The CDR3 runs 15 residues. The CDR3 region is CASSRTGPTNGEQYV. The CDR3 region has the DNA TGCGCCAGCAGCAGGACAGGGCCCACCAACGGCGAGCAGTACGTC.